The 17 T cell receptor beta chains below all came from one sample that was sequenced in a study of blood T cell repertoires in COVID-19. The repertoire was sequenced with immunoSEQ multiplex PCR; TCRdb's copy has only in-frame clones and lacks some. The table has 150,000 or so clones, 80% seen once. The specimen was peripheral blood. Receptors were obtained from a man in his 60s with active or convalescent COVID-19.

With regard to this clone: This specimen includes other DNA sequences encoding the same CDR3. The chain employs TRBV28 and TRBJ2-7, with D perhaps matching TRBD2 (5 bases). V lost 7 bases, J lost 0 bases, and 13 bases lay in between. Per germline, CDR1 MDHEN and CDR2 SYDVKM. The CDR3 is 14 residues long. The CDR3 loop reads CASIGTGSSYEQYF. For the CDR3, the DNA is TGTGCCAGCATTGGTACGGGGAGCTCCTACGAGCAGTACTTC. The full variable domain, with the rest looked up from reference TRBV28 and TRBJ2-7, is DVKVTQSSRYLVKRTGEKVFLECVQDMDHENMFWYRQDPGLGLRLIYFSYDVKMKEKGDIPEGYSVSREKKERFSLILESASTNQTSMYLCASIGTGSSYEQYFGPGTRLTVT.

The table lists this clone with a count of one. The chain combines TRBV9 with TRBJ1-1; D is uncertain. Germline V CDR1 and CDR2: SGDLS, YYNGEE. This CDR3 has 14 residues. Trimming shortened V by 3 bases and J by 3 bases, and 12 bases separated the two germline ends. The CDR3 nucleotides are TGTGCCAGCAGCGCCCTCGGCGGATACACTGAAGCTTTCTTT. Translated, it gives CASSALGGYTEAFF.

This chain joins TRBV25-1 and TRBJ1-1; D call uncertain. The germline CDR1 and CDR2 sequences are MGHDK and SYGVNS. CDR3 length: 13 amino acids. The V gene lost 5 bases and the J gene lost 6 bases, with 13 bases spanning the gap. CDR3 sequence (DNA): TGTGCCAGCAGTTGGTCGCCGGGGTCTGAAGCTTTCTTT. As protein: CASSWSPGSEAFF.

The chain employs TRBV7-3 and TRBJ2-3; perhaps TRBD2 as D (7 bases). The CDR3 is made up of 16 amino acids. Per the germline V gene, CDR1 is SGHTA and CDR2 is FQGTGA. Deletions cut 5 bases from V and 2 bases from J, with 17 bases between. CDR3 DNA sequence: TGTGCCAGCAGCCGGGGGGCTGGATACCTCACAGATACGCAGTATTTT. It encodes CASSRGAGYLTDTQYF.

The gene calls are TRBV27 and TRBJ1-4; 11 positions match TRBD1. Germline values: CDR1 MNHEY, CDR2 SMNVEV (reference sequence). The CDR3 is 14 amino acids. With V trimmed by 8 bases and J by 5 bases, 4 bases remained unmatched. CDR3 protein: CASGRDRGNEKLFF. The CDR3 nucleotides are TGTGCCAGCGGGCGGGACAGGGGGAATGAAAAACTGTTTTTT.

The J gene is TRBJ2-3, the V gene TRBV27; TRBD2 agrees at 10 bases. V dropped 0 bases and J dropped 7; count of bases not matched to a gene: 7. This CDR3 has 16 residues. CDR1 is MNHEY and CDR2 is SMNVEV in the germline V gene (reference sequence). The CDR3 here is CASSLSPSGSGNTQYF. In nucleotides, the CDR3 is TGTGCCAGCAGTTTATCGCCTAGCGGGAGTGGGAATACGCAGTATTTT.

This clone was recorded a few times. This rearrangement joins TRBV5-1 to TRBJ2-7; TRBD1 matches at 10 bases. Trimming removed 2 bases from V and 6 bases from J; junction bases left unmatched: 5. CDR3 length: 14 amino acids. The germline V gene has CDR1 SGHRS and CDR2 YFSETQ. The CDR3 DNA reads TGCGCCAGCAGCTTTACGGGACAGGGGCGCGAGCAGTACTTC. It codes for CASSFTGQGREQYF.

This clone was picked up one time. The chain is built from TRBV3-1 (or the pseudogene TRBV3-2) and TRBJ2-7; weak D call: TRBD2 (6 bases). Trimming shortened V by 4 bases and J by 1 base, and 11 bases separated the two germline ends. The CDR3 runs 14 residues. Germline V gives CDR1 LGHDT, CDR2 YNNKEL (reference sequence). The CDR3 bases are TGTGCCAGCAGCCGGGACTTGATTTCCTACGAGCAGTACTTC. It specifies CASSRDLISYEQYF.

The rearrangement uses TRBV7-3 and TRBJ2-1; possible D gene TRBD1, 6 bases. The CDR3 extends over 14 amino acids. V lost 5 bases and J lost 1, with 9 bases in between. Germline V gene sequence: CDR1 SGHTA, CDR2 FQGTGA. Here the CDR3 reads CASSLQGSYNEQFF. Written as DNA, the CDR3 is TGTGCCAGCAGCCTACAGGGATCCTACAATGAGCAGTTCTTC.

In DNA form, the CDR3 reads TGTGCCAGCAGCTCCCAAGTGGGAGGGGGCACAGATACGCAGTATTTT. It translates to CASSSQVGGGTDTQYF. The V gene is TRBV5-4, the J gene TRBJ2-3; 7 bases line up with TRBD2. The CDR3 sequence is 16 residues long. Germline V gene sequence: CDR1 SGHNT, CDR2 YYREEE (reference sequence). The ends lost 3 bases at V and 1 base at J; junction bases unmatched: 8.

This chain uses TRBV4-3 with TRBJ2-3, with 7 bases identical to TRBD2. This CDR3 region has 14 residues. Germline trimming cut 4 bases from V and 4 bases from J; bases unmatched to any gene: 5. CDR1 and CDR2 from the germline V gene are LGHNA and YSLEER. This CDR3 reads CASSPRTRADTQYF. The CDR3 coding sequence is TGCGCCAGCAGCCCTCGGACTAGAGCAGATACGCAGTATTTT.

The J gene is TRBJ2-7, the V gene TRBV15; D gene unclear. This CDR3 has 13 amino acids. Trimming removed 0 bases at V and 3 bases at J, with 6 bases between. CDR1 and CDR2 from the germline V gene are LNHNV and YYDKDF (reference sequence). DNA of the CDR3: TGTGCCACCAGCAGAGACAGACACTACGAGCAGTACTTC. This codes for CATSRDRHYEQYF.

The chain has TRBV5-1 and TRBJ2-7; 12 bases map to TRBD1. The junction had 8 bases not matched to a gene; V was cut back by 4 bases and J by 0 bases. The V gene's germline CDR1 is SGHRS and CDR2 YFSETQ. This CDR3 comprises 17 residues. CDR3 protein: CASSGGTGGFFSYEQYF. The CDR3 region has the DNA TGCGCCAGCAGCGGCGGGACAGGGGGCTTCTTCTCCTACGAGCAGTACTTC.

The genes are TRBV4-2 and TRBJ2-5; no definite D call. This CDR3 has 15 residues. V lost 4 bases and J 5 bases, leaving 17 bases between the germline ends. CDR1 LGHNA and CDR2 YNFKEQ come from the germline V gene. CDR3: CASSPRRSAPETQYF. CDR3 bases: TGTGCCAGCAGCCCCCGTAGGAGCGCCCCGGAGACCCAGTACTTC.

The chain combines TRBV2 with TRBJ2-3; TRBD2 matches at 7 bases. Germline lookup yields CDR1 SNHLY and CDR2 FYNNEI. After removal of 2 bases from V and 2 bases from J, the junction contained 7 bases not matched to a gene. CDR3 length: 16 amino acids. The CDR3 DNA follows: TGTGCCAGCAGTGAAACGGGGGGATTCCACACAGATACGCAGTATTTT. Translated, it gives CASSETGGFHTDTQYF.

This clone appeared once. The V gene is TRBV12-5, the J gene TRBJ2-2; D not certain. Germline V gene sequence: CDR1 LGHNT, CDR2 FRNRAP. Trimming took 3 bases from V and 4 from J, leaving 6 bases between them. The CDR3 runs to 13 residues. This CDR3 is CASGFRSTGELFF. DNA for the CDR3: TGTGCTAGTGGTTTTAGGAGCACCGGGGAGCTGTTTTTT.

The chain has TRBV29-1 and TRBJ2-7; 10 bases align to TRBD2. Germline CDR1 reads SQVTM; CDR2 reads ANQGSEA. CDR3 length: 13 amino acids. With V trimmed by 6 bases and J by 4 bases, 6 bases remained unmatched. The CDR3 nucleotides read TGCAGCGTGGCTAGCGGGGGCCTTTACGAGCAGTACTTC. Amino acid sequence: CSVASGGLYEQYF.